These T cell receptor beta chains were read from a single sample in a study of T cell repertoires in cytomegalovirus infection. Each CDR3 protein gets one entry after TCRdb re-called the reads with MiXCR. The sample consists of hundreds of thousands of distinct CDR3 sequences, about 8.8% of them appearing once. Sequenced material: PBMCs. These receptor sequences come from a human donor in good health (CMV status not recorded). Some clones in this sample may be carry-over from other donors' samples. Each CDR3 is given without its conserved first and last residue. Fields, in order: J gene, V gene, D gene, CDR3 protein. A D gene is named only where the DNA matches it firmly.

J: TRBJ1-4; V: TRBV7-9; D: .; CDR3: ASSLALGESNEKLF
J: TRBJ1-2; V: TRBV29-1; D: .; CDR3: SVDIALVVGGYT
J: TRBJ2-5; V: TRBV27; D: .; CDR3: ASSLSPTLWETQY
J: TRBJ2-2; V: TRBV12-3/TRBV12-4; D: TRBD2; CDR3: ASSLSSRSGLNTGELF
J: TRBJ1-3; V: TRBV29-1; D: TRBD1; CDR3: SVHGTGGNTIY
J: TRBJ2-5; V: TRBV12-3/TRBV12-4; D: TRBD1; CDR3: ASSLQIGTGKETQY
J: TRBJ1-6; V: TRBV5-1; D: .; CDR3: ASSLAAGDNSPLH
J: TRBJ2-1; V: TRBV20-1; D: .; CDR3: SARDQRWNEQF
J: TRBJ1-2; V: TRBV9; D: .; CDR3: ASSFTSGVYGYT
J: TRBJ2-3; V: TRBV7-2; D: TRBD2; CDR3: ASSLTGGDTQY
J: TRBJ2-1; V: TRBV15; D: .; CDR3: ATSRDGYEQF
J: TRBJ1-1; V: TRBV9; D: TRBD1; CDR3: ASSGGGNWYENTEAF
J: TRBJ1-2; V: TRBV19; D: TRBD1; CDR3: ASSTGQGLNYGYT
J: TRBJ2-4; V: TRBV23-1; D: TRBD1; CDR3: ASSQLPDRAGENIQY
J: TRBJ2-1; V: TRBV20-1; D: .; CDR3: SARSPRLDRSYNEQF
J: TRBJ2-4; V: TRBV4-1; D: TRBD1; CDR3: ASSQETQGADLAKNIQY